The 3 T cell receptor beta chains presented below share a single source sample, sequenced in a study of shared clonotypes between healthy human individuals. The assay was immunoSEQ multiplex PCR, and TCRdb's table has in-frame clones only and misses some. The sample records roughly 1,500,000 clones, approximately 98.5% being singletons. The sample taken for sequencing was naive CD4+ T cells sorted from blood. The subset here: CD45RA+ positively selected. These receptor sequences come from a man younger than 40 in good health.

The V call is TRBV7-2, the J call TRBJ2-7; either TRBD1 or TRBD2 may fit D (5 bases each). CDR1 is SGHTA, CDR2 FQGNSA, per germline. V gave up 4 bases and J gave up 3 bases, with 16 bases separating them. The CDR3 extends over 15 amino acids. The CDR3 nucleotides are TGTGCCAGCAGCTCGAGGACGGGACCCCTCTACGAGCAGTACTTC. It yields the protein CASSSRTGPLYEQYF.

The chain employs TRBV19 and TRBJ2-7, with 7 bases lining up with TRBD1. Germline loops: CDR1 LNHDA, CDR2 SQIVND (reference sequence). V dropped 3 bases and J dropped 4; count of bases not matched to a gene: 9. The length of the CDR3 is 15 residues. CDR3 sequence (DNA): TGTGCCAGTAGTATTTCTCGGCAGGGGGAATACGAGCAGTACTTC. Its protein is CASSISRQGEYEQYF. The full variable domain, completed using reference TRBV19 and TRBJ2-7, is DGGITQSPKYLFRKEGQNVTLSCEQNLNHDAMYWYRQDPGQGLRLIYYSQIVNDFQKGDIAEGYSVSREKKESFPLTVTSAQKNPTAFYLCASSISRQGEYEQYFGPGTRLTVT.

V and J are TRBV10-2 and TRBJ1-4; D gene unclear. The length of the CDR3 is 13 residues. V was pared by 2 bases and J by 10 bases, with 11 bases between. CDR1 and CDR2 from the germline V gene are WSHSY and SAAADI. This chain's CDR3 is CASSEVGFGKLFF. Written as DNA, the CDR3 is TGCGCCAGCAGTGAGGTGGGGTTTGGAAAACTGTTTTTT.